This T cell receptor beta chain was captured by sequencing in a study of human T cells and chemical hapten exposure. Study at large: The upper back received 0.01% DPC by patch testing, with results read at 6 days. Study observations and caveats: DPC sensitization did not alter TCRs above 1 in 1000 frequency. The count of PT1 expanded TCRs correlated positively with patch test score.

Via MiXCR, TCRdb re-called the RACE reads, giving one row per CDR3 protein. The table records roughly 360,000 distinct CDR3 sequences, around 4.8% of them present only once. This clonotype came up many times. Antigen unknown. Regarding time point: patch test 1, 2 weeks after DPC sensitization. Described treatment: therapeutic diphenylcyclopropenone sensitization with weekly scalp DPC. The material was whole blood, obtained in connection with sensitization to the hapten diphenylcyclopropenone (DPC). The sequence came from a woman aged 45-65 years with alopecia areata. Some clones in this sample may be carry-over from other donors' samples.

CDR3 loop: CASSPTGDGKLFF. As DNA, the CDR3 is TGTGCCAGCAGCCCGACAGGGGATGGAAAACTGTTTTTT. V is TRBV6-6 and J is TRBJ1-4, with 8 bases fitting TRBD1. Unmatched junction bases numbered 7, after V lost 6 bases and J lost 10 bases. From germline, CDR1 is MNHNY and CDR2 SVGAGI (reference sequence). CDR3 length equals 13 residues.